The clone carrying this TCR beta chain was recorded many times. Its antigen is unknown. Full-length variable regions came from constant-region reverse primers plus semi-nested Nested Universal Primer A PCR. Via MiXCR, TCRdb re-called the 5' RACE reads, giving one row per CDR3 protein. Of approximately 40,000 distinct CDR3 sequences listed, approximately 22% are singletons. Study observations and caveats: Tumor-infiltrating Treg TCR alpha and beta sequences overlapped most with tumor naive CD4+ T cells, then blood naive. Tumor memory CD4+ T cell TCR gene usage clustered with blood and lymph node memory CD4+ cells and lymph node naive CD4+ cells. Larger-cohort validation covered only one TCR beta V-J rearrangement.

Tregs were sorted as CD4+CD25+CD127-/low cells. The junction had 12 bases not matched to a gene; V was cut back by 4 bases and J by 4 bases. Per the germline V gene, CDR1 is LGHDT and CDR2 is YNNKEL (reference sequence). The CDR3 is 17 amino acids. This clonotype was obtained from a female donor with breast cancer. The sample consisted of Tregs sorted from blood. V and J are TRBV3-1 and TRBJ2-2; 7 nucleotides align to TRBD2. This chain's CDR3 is CASSPRDYYLGTGELFF. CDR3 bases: TGTGCCAGCAGCCCTCGGGACTACTATTTAGGCACCGGGGAGCTGTTTTTT.